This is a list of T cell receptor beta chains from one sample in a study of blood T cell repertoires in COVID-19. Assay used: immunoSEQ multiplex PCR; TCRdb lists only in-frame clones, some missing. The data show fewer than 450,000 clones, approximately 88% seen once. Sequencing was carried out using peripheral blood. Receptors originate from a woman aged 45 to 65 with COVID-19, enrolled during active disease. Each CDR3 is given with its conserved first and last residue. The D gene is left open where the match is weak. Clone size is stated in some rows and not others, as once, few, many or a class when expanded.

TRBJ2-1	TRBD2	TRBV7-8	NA	CASSLQRGPNNEQFF	TGTGCCAGCAGCCTCCAGCGGGGACCGAACAATGAGCAGTTCTTC
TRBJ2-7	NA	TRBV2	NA	CASSPSVPGIQEQYF	TGTGCCAGCAGCCCCTCAGTACCCGGGATACAAGAGCAGTACTTC
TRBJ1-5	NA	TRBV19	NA	CASSIVEGRPQHF	TGTGCCAGTAGTATAGTGGAGGGGAGACCCCAGCATTTT
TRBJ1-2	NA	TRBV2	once	CASREDLNYGYTF	TGTGCCAGCAGGGAAGACCTAAACTATGGCTACACCTTC
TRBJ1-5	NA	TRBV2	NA	CASRGGYNQPQHF	TGTGCCAGCAGAGGGGGATACAATCAGCCCCAGCATTTT
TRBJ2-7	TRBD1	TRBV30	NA	CAWNRDRGADEQYF	TGTGCCTGGAACCGGGACAGGGGGGCTGACGAGCAGTACTTC
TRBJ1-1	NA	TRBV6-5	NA	CASRRTVDTEAFF	TGTGCCAGCAGACGGACAGTCGACACTGAAGCTTTCTTT
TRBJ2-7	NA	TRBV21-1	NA	CASSKVAGGFVWRYYYEQYF	TGTGCCAGCAGCAAAGTGGCAGGGGGATTTGTGTGGCGATACTACTACGAGCAGTACTTC
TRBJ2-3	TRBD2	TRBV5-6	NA	CASSSGGPDTQYF	TGTGCCAGCAGCTCGGGGGGGCCGGATACGCAGTATTTT
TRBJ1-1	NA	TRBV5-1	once	CASSSWTDMNTEAFF	TGCGCCAGCAGCTCGTGGACAGACATGAACACTGAAGCTTTCTTT
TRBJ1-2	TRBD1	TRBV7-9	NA	CASSSGQGLLGYTF	TGTGCCAGCAGCTCGGGACAGGGATTGCTGGGCTACACCTTC
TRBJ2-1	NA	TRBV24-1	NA	CATSDLPVNEQFF	TGTGCCACCAGTGATTTGCCGGTTAATGAGCAGTTCTTC
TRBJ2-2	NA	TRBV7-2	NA	CASTRGQTGELFF	TGTGCCAGCACTCGCGGACAGACCGGGGAGCTGTTTTTT
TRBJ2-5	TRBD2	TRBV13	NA	CASSSGLAGGQETQYF	TGTGCCAGCAGCTCAGGACTAGCGGGGGGCCAAGAGACCCAGTACTTC
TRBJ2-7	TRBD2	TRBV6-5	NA	CASSYRAGGLYEQYF	TGTGCCAGCAGTTACAGGGCGGGGGGACTCTACGAGCAGTACTTC
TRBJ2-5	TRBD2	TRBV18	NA	CASSLPPYSGVQETQYF	TGTGCCAGCTCCCTCCCGCCTTATAGCGGGGTACAAGAGACCCAGTACTTC
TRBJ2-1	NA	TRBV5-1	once	CASSHGSGRNEQFF	TGCGCCAGCAGCCACGGGTCGGGGAGAAATGAGCAGTTCTTC
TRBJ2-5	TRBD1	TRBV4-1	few	CASSQAPGQGQETQYF	TGCGCCAGCAGCCAAGCGCCGGGACAGGGACAAGAGACCCAGTACTTC
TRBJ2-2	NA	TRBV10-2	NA	CASNLGVRDGGELFF	TGCGCCAGCAATCTCGGCGTCAGGGATGGCGGGGAGCTGTTTTTT
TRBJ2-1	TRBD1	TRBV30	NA	CALQGATYNEQFF	TGTGCCCTACAGGGGGCCACCTACAATGAGCAGTTCTTC
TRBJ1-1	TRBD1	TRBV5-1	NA	CASRGTGGANTEAFF	TGCGCCAGCAGAGGGACAGGGGGAGCGAACACTGAAGCTTTCTTT
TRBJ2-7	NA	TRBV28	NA	CASSLSSYEQYF	TGTGCCAGCAGTTTAAGTAGCTACGAGCAGTACTTC
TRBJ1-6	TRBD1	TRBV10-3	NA	CAISESNRGLAPLHF	TGTGCCATCAGTGAGTCAAACAGGGGATTGGCACCCCTCCACTTT
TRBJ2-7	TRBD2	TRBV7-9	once	CASSFSGGQSYEQYF	TGTGCCAGCAGCTTTAGCGGGGGGCAGTCCTACGAGCAGTACTTC